This TCR beta chain was sequenced in a study of cytomegalovirus exposure and HLA in healthy donors. Whole-study findings and limits: The classifier reportedly diagnosed cytomegalovirus status with high sensitivity and specificity.

The PCR made use of 60 Vbeta and 13 Jbeta primers. Assay used: immunoSEQ multiplex PCR; TCRdb lists only in-frame clones, some missing. The table records about 61,000 clones, more than 75% of them present only once. In regard to this clone: Its antigen is unknown.

This CDR3 has 14 amino acids. The V gene lost 2 bases and the J gene lost 0 bases, with 7 bases spanning the gap. Germline V gene data show CDR1 as MNHEY and CDR2 as SMNVEV (reference sequence). This rearrangement joins TRBV27 to TRBJ1-2; D not certain. Sequencing was carried out using PBMCs. This clonotype was obtained from a man between 18 and 35 years old in good health and CMV-seronegative. The CDR3 region is CASSLGGPNYGYTF. As DNA, the CDR3 is TGTGCCAGCAGTTTAGGAGGGCCTAACTATGGCTACACCTTC.